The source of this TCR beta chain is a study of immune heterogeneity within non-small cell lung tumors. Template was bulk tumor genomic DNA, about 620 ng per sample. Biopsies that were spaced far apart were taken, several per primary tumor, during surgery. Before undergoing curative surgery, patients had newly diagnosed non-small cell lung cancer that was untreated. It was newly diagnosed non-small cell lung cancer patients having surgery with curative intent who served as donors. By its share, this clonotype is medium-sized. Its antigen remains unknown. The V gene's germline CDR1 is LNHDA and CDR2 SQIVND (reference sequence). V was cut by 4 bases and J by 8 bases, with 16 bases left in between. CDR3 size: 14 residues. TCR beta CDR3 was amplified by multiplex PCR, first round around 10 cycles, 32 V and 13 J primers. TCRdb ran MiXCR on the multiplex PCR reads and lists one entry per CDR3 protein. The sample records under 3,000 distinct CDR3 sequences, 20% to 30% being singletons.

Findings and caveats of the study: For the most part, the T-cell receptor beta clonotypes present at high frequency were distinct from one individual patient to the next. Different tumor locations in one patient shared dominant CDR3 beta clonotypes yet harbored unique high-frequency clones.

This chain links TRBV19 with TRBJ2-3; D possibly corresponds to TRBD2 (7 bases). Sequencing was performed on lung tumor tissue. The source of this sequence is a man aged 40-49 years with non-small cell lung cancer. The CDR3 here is CASSTFLGGGTQYF. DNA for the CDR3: TGTGCCAGTAGTACCTTCTTAGGGGGGGGTACGCAGTATTTT.